Detailed here is one TCR beta chain. This record comes from a study of patients and donors after allogeneic stem cell transplantation. Using its own MiXCR run on the RT-PCR reads, TCRdb lists one record per CDR3 protein. The sample contains 150,000 to 250,000 distinct CDR3 sequences, about 40% of which appear only once. Germline V gene sequence: CDR1 SEHNR, CDR2 FQNEAQ (reference sequence). V gave up 0 bases and J gave up 0 bases; unmatched junction bases: 5. There are 17 residues in the CDR3. Material for sequencing was blood, either unsorted or a sorted T cell fraction (not recorded which). This chain joins TRBV7-9 and TRBJ1-1; 9 nucleotides match TRBD1. This clonotype was sampled from a human donor who was either an allogeneic HSCT recipient or a stem cell or donor lymphocyte infusion donor (not recorded which). It is not recorded whose cells these are; they may come from a transplant donor. CDR3 residues: CASSLATGGRMNTEAFF. CDR3 sequence (DNA): TGTGCCAGCAGCTTAGCCACAGGGGGCAGGATGAACACTGAAGCTTTCTTT.